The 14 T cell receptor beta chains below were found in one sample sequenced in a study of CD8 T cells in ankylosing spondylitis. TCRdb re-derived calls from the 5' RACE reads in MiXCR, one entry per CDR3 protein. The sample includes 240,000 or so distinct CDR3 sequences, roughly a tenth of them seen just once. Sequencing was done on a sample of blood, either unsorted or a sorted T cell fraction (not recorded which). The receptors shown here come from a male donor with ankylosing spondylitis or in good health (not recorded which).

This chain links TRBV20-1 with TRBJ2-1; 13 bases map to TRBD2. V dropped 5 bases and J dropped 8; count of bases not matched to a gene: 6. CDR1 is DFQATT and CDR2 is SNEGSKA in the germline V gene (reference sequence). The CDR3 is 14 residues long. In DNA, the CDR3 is TGCAGTGCTTCTAGGACTAGCGGGAGTGATGAGCAGTTCTTC. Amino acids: CSASRTSGSDEQFF.

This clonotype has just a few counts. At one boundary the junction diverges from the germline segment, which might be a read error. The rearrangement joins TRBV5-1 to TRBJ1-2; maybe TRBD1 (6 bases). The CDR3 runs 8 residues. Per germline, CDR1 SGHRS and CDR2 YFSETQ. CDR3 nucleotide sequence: TGCGCCAGCCGCCCAGGGGTCTTC. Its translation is CASRPGVF.

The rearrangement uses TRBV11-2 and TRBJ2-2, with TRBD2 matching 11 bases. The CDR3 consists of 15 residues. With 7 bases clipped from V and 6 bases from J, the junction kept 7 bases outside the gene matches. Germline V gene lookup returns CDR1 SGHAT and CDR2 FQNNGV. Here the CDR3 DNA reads TGTGCCAGCACCAACTTAGCGGGGGGGCCCGGGGAGCTGTTTTTT. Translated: CASTNLAGGPGELFF.

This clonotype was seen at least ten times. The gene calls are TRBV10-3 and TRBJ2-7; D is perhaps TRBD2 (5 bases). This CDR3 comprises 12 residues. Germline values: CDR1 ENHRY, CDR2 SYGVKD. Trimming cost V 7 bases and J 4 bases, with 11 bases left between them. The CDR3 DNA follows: TGTGCCATCAAAGCGGATCAATACGAGCAGTACTTC. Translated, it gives CAIKADQYEQYF.

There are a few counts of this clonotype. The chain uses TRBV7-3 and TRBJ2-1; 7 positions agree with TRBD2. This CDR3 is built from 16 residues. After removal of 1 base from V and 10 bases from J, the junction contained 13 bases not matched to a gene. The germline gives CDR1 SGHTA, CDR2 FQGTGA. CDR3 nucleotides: TGTGCCAGCAGCTTAAATCTCGGGGGAGGGTATCAGGAGCAGTTCTTC. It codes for CASSLNLGGGYQEQFF.

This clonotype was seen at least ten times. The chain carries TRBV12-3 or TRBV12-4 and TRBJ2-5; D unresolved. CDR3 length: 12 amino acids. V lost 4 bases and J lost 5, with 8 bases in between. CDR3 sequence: CASSSISETQYF. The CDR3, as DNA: TGTGCCAGCAGTTCCATTTCGGAGACCCAGTACTTC.

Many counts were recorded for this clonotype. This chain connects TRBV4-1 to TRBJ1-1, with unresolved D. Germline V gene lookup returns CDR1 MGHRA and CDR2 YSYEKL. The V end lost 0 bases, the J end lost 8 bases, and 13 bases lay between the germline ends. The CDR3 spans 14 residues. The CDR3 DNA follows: TGCGCCAGCAGCCAAGATCAGATGAGGGCCGAAGCTTTCTTT. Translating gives CASSQDQMRAEAFF.

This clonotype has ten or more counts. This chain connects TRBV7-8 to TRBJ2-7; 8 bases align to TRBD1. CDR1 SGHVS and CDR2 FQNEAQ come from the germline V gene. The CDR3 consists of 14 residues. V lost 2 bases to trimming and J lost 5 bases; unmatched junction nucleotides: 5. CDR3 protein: CASSLYGQGHEQYF. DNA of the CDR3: TGTGCCAGCAGCTTATATGGACAGGGACACGAGCAGTACTTC.

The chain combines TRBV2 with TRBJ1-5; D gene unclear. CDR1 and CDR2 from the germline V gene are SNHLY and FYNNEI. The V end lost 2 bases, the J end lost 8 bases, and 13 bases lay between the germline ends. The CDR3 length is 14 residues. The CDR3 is CASSESGYQKPQHF. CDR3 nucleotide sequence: TGTGCCAGCAGTGAATCGGGTTATCAGAAGCCCCAGCATTTT.

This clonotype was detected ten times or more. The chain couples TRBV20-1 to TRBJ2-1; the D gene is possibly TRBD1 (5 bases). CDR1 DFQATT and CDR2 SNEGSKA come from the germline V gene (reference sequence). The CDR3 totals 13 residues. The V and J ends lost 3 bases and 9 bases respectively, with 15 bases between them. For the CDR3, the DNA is TGCAGTGCTAGTTTTCGGGCAGGGATTGAGCAGTTCTTC. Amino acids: CSASFRAGIEQFF.

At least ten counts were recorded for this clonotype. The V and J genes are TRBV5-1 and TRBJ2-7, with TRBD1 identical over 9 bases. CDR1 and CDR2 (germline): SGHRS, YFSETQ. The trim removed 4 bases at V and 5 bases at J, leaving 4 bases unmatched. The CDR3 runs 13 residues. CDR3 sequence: CASSGDRVNEQYF. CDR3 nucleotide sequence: TGCGCCAGCAGCGGGGACAGGGTCAACGAGCAGTACTTC.

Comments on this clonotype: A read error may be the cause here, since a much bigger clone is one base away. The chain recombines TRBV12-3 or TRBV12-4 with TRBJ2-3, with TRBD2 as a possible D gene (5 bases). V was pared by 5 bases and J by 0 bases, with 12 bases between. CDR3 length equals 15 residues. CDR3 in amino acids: CASSGLATSTDTQYF. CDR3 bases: TGTGCCAGCAGTGGTTTAGCGACTAGCACAGATACGCAGTATTTT.

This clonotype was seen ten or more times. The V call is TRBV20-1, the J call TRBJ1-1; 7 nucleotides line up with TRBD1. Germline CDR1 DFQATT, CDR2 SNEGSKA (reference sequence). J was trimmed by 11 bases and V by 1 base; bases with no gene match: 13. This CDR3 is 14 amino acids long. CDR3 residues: CSARARDRYGGAFF. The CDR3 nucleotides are TGCAGTGCTAGAGCTAGGGACAGATACGGCGGGGCTTTCTTT.

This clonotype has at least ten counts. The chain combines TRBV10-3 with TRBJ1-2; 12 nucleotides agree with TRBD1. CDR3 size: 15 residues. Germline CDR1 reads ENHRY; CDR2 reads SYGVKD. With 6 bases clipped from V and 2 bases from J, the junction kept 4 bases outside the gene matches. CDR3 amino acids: CAIRPGTGGNYGYTF. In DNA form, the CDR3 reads TGTGCCATCAGGCCGGGGACAGGGGGCAACTATGGCTACACCTTC.